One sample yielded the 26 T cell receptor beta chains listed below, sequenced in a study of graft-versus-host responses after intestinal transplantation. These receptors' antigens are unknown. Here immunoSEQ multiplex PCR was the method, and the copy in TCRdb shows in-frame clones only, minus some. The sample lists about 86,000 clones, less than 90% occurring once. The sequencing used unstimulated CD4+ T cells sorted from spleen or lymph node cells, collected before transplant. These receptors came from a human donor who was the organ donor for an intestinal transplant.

The CDR3 region is CASRGTTYEQYF. Written as DNA, the CDR3 is TGTGCCAGCAGAGGGACAACCTACGAGCAGTACTTC. The J gene is TRBJ2-7, the V gene TRBV6-1; possible D gene TRBD1, 6 bases. Germline lookup yields CDR1 MNHNS and CDR2 SASEGT. The V gene lost 6 bases and the J gene lost 2 bases, with 8 bases spanning the gap. CDR3 length: 12 amino acids.

CDR3 nucleotides: TGTGCCAGCAGCCGGGGTCGGGAAAAACTGTTTTTT. Protein product: CASSRGREKLFF. The rearrangement uses TRBV7-9 and TRBJ1-4; D gene uncertain. V lost 5 bases and J lost 8, with 9 bases in between. The CDR3 runs to 12 residues. CDR1 SEHNR and CDR2 FQNEAQ come from the germline V gene (reference sequence).

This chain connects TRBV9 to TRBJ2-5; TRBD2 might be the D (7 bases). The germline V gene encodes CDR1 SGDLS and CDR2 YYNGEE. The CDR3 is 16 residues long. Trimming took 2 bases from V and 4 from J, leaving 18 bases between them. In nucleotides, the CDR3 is TGTGCCAGCAGCGTGGGGGCAATGGTAGCGGGAGAGACCCAGTACTTC. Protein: CASSVGAMVAGETQYF. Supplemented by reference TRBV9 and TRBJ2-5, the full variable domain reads DSGVTQTPKHLITATGQRVTLRCSPRSGDLSVYWYQQSLDQGLQFLIQYYNGEERAKGNILERFSAQQFPDLHSELNLSSLELGDSALYFCASSVGAMVAGETQYFGPGTRLLVL.

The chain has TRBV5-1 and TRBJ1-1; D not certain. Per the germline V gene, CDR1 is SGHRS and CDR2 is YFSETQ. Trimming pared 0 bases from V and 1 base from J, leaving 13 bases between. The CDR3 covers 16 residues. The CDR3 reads CASSLAVGRRNTEAFF. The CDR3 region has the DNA TGCGCCAGCAGCTTGGCCGTCGGCCGGAGGAACACTGAAGCTTTCTTT.

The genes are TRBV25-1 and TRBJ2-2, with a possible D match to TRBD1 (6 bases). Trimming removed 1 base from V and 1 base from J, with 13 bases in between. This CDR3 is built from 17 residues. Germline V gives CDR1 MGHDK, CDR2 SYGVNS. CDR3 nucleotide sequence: TGTGCCAGCAGTGAATTTCGGACAGCTGAGAACACCGGGGAGCTGTTTTTT. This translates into CASSEFRTAENTGELFF.

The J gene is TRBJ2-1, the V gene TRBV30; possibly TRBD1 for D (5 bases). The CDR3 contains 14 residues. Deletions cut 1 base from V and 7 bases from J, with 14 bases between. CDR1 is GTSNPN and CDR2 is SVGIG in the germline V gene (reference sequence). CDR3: CAWSGGIGRNEQFF. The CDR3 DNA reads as TGTGCCTGGAGTGGGGGCATCGGACGGAATGAGCAGTTCTTC.

In DNA form, the CDR3 reads TGCGCCAGCAGCTTGGCCCGGGGGACCTACGAGCAGTACTTC. It codes for CASSLARGTYEQYF. The J gene is TRBJ2-7, the V gene TRBV5-1; possibly TRBD2 for D (6 bases). Germline-derived CDR1 and CDR2 are SGHRS and YFSETQ. CDR3 size: 14 residues. The V end was cut by 0 bases, the J end by 2 bases, with 9 bases between.

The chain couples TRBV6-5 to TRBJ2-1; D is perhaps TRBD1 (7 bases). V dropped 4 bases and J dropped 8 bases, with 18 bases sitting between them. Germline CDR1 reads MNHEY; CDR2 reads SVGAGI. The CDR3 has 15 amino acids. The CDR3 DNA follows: TGTGCCAGCAGTTTTAGACAGGGAGGAAGGGATGAGCAGTTCTTC. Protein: CASSFRQGGRDEQFF.

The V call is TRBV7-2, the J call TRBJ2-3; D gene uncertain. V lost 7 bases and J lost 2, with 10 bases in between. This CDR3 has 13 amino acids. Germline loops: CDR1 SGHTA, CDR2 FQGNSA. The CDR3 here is CASNYQNTDTQYF. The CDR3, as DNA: TGTGCCAGCAACTACCAAAACACAGATACGCAGTATTTT.

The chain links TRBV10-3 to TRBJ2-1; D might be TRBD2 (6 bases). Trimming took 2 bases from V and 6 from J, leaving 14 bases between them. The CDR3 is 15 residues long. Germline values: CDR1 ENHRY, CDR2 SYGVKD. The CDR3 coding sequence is TGTGCCATCAGTGAGGTCGATTCGGAGGGCAATGAGCAGTTCTTC. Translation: CAISEVDSEGNEQFF.

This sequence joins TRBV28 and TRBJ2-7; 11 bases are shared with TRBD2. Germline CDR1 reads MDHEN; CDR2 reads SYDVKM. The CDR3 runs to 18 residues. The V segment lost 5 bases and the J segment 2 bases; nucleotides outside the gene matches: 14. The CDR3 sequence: CASSGAHVGLAVTYEQYF. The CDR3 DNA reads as TGTGCCAGCAGTGGGGCTCATGTGGGACTAGCGGTGACCTACGAGCAGTACTTC.

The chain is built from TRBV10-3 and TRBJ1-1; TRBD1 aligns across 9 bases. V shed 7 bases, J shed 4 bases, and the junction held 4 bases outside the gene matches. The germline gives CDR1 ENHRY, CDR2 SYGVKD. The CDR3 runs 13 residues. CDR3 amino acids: CAITRQGGTEAFF. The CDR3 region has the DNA TGTGCCATCACCCGACAGGGGGGCACTGAAGCTTTCTTT.

For the CDR3, the DNA is TGCAGTGCTAGAGATCTGTTCGAGCAGTACTTC. Amino acid sequence: CSARDLFEQYF. The chain uses TRBV20-1 and TRBJ2-7; D not certain. V was shortened by 0 bases and J by 6 bases, with 6 bases between the two germline ends. The CDR3 totals 11 residues. The germline gives CDR1 DFQATT, CDR2 SNEGSKA (reference sequence).

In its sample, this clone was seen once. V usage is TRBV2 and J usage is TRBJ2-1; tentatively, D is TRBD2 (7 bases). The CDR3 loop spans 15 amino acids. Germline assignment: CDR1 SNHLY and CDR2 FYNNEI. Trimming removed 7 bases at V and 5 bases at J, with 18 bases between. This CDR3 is CASKKGRGGHNEQFF. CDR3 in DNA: TGTGCCAGCAAAAAGGGGAGGGGGGGCCACAATGAGCAGTTCTTC.

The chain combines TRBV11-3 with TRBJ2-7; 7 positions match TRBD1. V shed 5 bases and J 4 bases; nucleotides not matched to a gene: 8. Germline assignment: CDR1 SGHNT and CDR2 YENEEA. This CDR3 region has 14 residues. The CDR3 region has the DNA TGTGCCAGCAGCCTGGGGAACAGGGGTTACGAGCAGTACTTC. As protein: CASSLGNRGYEQYF.

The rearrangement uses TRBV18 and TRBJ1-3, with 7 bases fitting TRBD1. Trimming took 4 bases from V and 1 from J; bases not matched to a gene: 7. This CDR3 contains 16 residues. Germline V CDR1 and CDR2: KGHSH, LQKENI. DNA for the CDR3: TGTGCCAGCTCACGAGACAGGGTACGGTCTGGAAACACCATATATTTT. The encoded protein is CASSRDRVRSGNTIYF. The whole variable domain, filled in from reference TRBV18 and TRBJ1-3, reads NAGVMQNPRHLVRRRGQEARLRCSPMKGHSHVYWYRQLPEEGLKFMVYLQKENIIDESGMPKERFSAEFPKEGPSILRIQQVVRGDSAAYFCASSRDRVRSGNTIYFGEGSWLTVV.

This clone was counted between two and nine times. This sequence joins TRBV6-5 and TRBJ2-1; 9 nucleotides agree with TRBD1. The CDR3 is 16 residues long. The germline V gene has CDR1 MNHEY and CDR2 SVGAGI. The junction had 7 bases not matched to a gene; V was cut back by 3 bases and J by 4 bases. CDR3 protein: CASSYSPTGGYNEQFF. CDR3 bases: TGTGCCAGCAGTTATTCCCCGACAGGGGGTTACAATGAGCAGTTCTTC.

DNA for the CDR3: TGTGCCAGCAGTTTTTACAGGGGCAGGGGTACTGAAGCTTTCTTT. Protein product: CASSFYRGRGTEAFF. The chain couples TRBV28 to TRBJ1-1; 7 positions match TRBD1. With 3 bases clipped from V and 5 bases from J, the junction kept 9 bases outside the gene matches. CDR1 and CDR2 (germline): MDHEN, SYDVKM. There are 15 residues in the CDR3.

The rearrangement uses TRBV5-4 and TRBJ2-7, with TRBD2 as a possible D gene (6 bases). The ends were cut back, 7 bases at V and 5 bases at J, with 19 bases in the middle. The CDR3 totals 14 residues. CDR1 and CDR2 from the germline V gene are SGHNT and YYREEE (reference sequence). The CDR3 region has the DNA TGTGCCAGCGGACCCGGAGGGTCGGAAAACGAGCAGTACTTC. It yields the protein CASGPGGSENEQYF.

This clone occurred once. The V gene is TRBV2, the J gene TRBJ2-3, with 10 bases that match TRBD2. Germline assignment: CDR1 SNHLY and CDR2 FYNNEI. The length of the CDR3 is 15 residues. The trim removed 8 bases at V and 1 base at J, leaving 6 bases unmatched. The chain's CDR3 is CASVSTSGRTDTQYF. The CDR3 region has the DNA TGTGCCAGCGTCTCGACTAGCGGGCGCACAGATACGCAGTATTTT. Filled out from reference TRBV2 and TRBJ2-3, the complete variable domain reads EPEVTQTPSHQVTQMGQEVILRCVPISNHLYFYWYRQILGQKVEFLVSFYNNEISEKSEIFDDQFSVERPDGSNFTLKIRSTKLEDSAMYFCASVSTSGRTDTQYFGPGTRLTVL.

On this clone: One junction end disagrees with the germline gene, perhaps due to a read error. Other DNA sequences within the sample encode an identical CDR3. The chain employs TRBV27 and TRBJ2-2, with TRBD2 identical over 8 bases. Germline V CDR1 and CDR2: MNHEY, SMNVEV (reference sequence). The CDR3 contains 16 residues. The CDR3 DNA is TGCGCCAGCAGTTTAGCGGGGAATGGGTGGCCCGGGGAGCTGTTTTTT. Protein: CASSLAGNGWPGELFF.

The CDR3 region has the DNA TGTGCCAGCAGTGATGTCCTTGGCCAGCCCCAGCATTTT. This gives the protein CASSDVLGQPQHF. The chain has TRBV6-4 and TRBJ1-5; D gene unclear. Germline V gene lookup returns CDR1 MRHNA and CDR2 SNTAGT. V was pared by 3 bases and J by 7 bases, with 10 bases between. This CDR3 region has 13 residues.

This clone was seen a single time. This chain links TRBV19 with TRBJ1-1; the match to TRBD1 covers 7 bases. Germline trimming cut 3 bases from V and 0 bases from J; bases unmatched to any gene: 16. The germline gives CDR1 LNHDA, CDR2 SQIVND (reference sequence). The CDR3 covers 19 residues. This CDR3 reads CASSIRGQPRGIMNTEAFF. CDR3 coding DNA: TGTGCCAGTAGTATCAGGGGACAGCCCCGTGGGATCATGAACACTGAAGCTTTCTTT.

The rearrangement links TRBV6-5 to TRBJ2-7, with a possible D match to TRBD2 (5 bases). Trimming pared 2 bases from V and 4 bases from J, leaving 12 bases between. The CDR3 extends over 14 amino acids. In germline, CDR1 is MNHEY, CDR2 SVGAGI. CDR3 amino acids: CASSYGFGGYEQYF. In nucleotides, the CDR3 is TGTGCCAGCAGTTACGGCTTCGGCGGGTACGAGCAGTACTTC.

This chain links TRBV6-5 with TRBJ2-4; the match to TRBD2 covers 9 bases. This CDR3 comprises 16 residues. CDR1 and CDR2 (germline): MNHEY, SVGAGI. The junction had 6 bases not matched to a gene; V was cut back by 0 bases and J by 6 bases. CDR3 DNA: TGTGCCAGCAGTTACTCGGGGGCTAGCGGGACAAACATTCAGTACTTC. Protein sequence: CASSYSGASGTNIQYF.

The CDR3 sequence: CASSLLGGNEKLFF. The DNA for the CDR3 is TGTGCCAGCAGTTTGTTGGGGGGTAATGAAAAACTGTTTTTT. This rearrangement joins TRBV27 to TRBJ1-4; a weak D match, TRBD1 (5 bases). CDR1 and CDR2 (germline): MNHEY, SMNVEV (reference sequence). V gave up 3 bases and J gave up 4 bases, with 9 bases separating them. The CDR3 is 14 amino acids.